These 9 T cell receptor beta chains were sequenced from one sample in a study of T cell repertoires in cytomegalovirus infection. These receptors' antigens are unknown. TCRdb reprocessed the reads with MiXCR, giving one entry per CDR3 protein. The sample records about 360,000 distinct CDR3 sequences, roughly a third being singletons. The sequences come from cultured PBMCs, collected from culture after CMV antigen stimulation. These receptors were taken from a human donor in good health (CMV status not recorded). Some clones in this sample may be carry-over from other donors' samples.

This clonotype has a count of ten or more. The V gene is TRBV7-2, the J gene TRBJ2-1; D not resolved. The CDR3 loop spans 14 amino acids. Germline CDR1 reads SGHTA; CDR2 reads FQGNSA. V dropped 0 bases and J dropped 6 bases, with 9 bases sitting between them. The chain's CDR3 is CASSLAEGPNEQFF. CDR3 sequence (DNA): TGTGCCAGCAGCTTAGCGGAAGGCCCCAATGAGCAGTTCTTC.

This sequence joins TRBV9 and TRBJ2-5; 12 nucleotides match TRBD1. Germline CDR1 is SGDLS and CDR2 is YYNGEE. V lost 3 bases and J lost 5; bases outside the gene matches: 5. The length of the CDR3 is 15 residues. CDR3 sequence: CASSARDRGQETQYF. The CDR3, as DNA: TGTGCCAGCAGCGCCCGGGACAGGGGGCAGGAGACCCAGTACTTC.

The chain is built from TRBV12-3 or TRBV12-4 and TRBJ2-3, with 8 positions matching TRBD1. The CDR3 is 15 residues long. The V gene end was trimmed by 6 bases and the J gene end by 2 bases; junction bases not matched to a gene: 7. CDR3 nucleotide sequence: TGTGCCAGCAGGCGTGGACAGGGACCCACAGATACGCAGTATTTT. Amino acids: CASRRGQGPTDTQYF.

This clonotype was observed many times. The chain uses TRBV5-6 and TRBJ2-7; 7 bases fit TRBD2. V was pared by 3 bases and J by 5 bases, with 11 bases of the junction left unmatched. There are 15 residues in the CDR3. Per germline, CDR1 SGHDT and CDR2 YYEEEE. The chain's CDR3 is CASSYYPLAENEQYV. CDR3 nucleotides: TGTGCCAGCAGCTATTATCCCCTAGCGGAAAACGAGCAGTACGTC.

This clonotype came up a few times. The V and J genes are TRBV19 and TRBJ2-5, with 10 bases matching TRBD1. J gave up 5 bases and V 6 bases, and 9 bases lay outside the gene matches. Germline V gene lookup returns CDR1 LNHDA and CDR2 SQIVND (reference sequence). This CDR3 has 15 amino acids. CDR3 DNA: TGTGCCAGTAGCCGGGGACAGGGGTCCGGGGAGACCCAGTACTTC. Residues: CASSRGQGSGETQYF.

The genes are TRBV5-1 and TRBJ2-1, with TRBD2 identical over 9 bases. From germline, CDR1 is SGHRS and CDR2 YFSETQ. CDR3 length equals 16 residues. With V trimmed by 4 bases and J by 6 bases, 11 bases remained unmatched. The CDR3: CASSGLGTSLFNEQFF. The CDR3 coding sequence is TGCGCCAGCAGCGGATTGGGGACTAGCCTTTTCAATGAGCAGTTCTTC.

This clonotype was observed many times. The V call is TRBV11-3, the J call TRBJ1-2; TRBD1 agrees at 8 bases. J was trimmed by 6 bases and V by 2 bases; bases with no gene match: 5. CDR1 and CDR2 from the germline V gene are SGHNT and YENEEA. CDR3 length: 14 amino acids. CDR3 protein: CASSLQGAPHGYTF. The CDR3 DNA is TGTGCCAGCAGCTTACAGGGGGCGCCCCATGGCTACACCTTC.

The sample holds many counts of this clonotype. This CDR3 is CASSQGLATRTDTQYF. The CDR3 coding sequence is TGCGCCAGCAGCCAAGGTCTGGCGACCCGCACAGATACGCAGTATTTT. The chain links TRBV4-1 to TRBJ2-3; D unresolved. V lost 1 base to trimming and J lost 1 base, with 12 bases between them. The CDR3 loop spans 16 amino acids. Germline V gives CDR1 MGHRA, CDR2 YSYEKL.

This clonotype was seen more than once but under ten times. The chain combines TRBV20-1 with TRBJ2-3, with D possibly matching TRBD2 (6 bases). In germline, CDR1 is DFQATT, CDR2 SNEGSKA (reference sequence). The V end lost 1 base, the J end lost 0 bases, and 11 bases lay between the germline ends. The CDR3 loop spans 15 amino acids. This CDR3 is CSARGAGTSTDTQYF. The DNA of the CDR3 is TGCAGTGCTAGAGGGGCAGGGACTAGCACAGATACGCAGTATTTT.